The clone carrying this T cell receptor (beta chain) has at least ten counts. The entry originates in a study of neurological immune-mediated disorders. 5'RACE with 10-nucleotide random UMIs produced the cDNA. TCRdb re-analysed the 5' RACE reads in MiXCR, keeping a single row per CDR3 protein. The sample has about 62,000 distinct CDR3 sequences, about 3.7% seen once; the top ten hold over 2%. Germline-derived CDR1 and CDR2 are DFQATT and SNEGSKA (reference sequence). The CDR3 runs 17 residues. The V gene end was trimmed by 3 bases and the J gene end by 0 bases; junction bases not matched to a gene: 10.

Sample: PBMCs. The rearrangement links TRBV20-1 to TRBJ2-1, with 8 bases that match TRBD2. The TCR sequence derives from a woman between 45 and 65 years old with multiple sclerosis. CDR3 in DNA: TGCAGTGCTAGTCGGCCTAGCGGGTATAGCTCCTACAATGAGCAGTTCTTC. It encodes CSASRPSGYSSYNEQFF.